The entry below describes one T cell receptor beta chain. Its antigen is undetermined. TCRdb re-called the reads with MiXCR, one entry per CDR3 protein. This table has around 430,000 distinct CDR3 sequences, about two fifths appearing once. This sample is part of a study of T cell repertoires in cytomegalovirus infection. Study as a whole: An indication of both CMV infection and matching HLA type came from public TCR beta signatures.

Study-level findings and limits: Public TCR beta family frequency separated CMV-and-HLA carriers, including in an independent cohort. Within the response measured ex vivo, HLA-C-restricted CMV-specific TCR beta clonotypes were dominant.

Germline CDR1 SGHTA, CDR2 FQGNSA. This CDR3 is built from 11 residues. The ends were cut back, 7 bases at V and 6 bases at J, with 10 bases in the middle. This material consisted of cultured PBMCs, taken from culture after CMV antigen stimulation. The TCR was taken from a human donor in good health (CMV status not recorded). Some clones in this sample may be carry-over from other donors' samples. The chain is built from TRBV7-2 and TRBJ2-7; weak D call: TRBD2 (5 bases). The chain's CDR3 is CASTRGSEQYF. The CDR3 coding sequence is TGTGCCAGCACCCGAGGGAGCGAGCAGTACTTC.